The clone carrying this T cell receptor beta chain was seen many times. The sample originates from a study of molecular identifiers for immune sequencing clone quantification. V lost 6 bases, J lost 3 bases, and 15 bases lay in between. CDR3 length equals 14 residues. CDR1 is MNHEY, CDR2 SMNVEV, per germline (reference sequence). TCRdb re-called the PCR reads through MiXCR, storing one row per CDR3 protein. The repertoire holds just under 650,000 distinct CDR3 sequences, with just under 20% as singletons. This chain joins TRBV27 and TRBJ2-7; possibly TRBD2 for D (6 bases). Sequenced input: naive CD8+ T cells from blood, with Jurkat cell RNA spiked in. Documented subset: FACS-sorted CD8+CD4-CCR7+CD45RA+ naive T cells. The TCR comes from a human donor in good health. Some libraries in this study had Jurkat cell RNA spiked in. The DNA for the CDR3 is TGTGCCAGCAGCCAATACCCCGGGGGCTACGAGCAGTACTTC. This codes for CASSQYPGGYEQYF.